The 17 T cell receptor beta chains presented below share a single source sample, sequenced in a study of neurological immune-mediated disorders. MiXCR was run by TCRdb on the 5' RACE reads, yielding one entry per CDR3 protein. The table shows 55,000 to 75,000 distinct CDR3 sequences, with 2.5% occurring only once. Sequenced material: PBMCs. Receptors originate from a man aged 50 or older with multiple sclerosis.

This clonotype was detected ten times or more. The chain has TRBV20-1 and TRBJ1-2; 8 bases agree with TRBD1. The V and J ends lost 4 bases and 5 bases, in that order; junction bases with no gene match: 15. Germline V gives CDR1 DFQATT, CDR2 SNEGSKA (reference sequence). This CDR3 has 16 residues. This CDR3 is CSATIGGQGDMYGYTF. CDR3 bases: TGCAGTGCTACTATCGGAGGACAGGGTGATATGTATGGCTACACCTTC.

J is TRBJ1-1 and V is TRBV18, with TRBD1 matching over 8 bases. There are 15 residues in the CDR3. V lost 4 bases to trimming and J lost 0 bases; unmatched junction nucleotides: 4. CDR1 is KGHSH and CDR2 is LQKENI in the germline V gene. DNA for the CDR3: TGTGCCAGCTCACTAGGACAGGGTGTGAACACTGAAGCTTTCTTT. Protein: CASSLGQGVNTEAFF.

This clonotype was seen repeatedly, ten times or more. CDR3 DNA sequence: TGTGCCAGTCAAAGGGACTACGAGCAGTACTTC. This translates into CASQRDYEQYF. V usage is TRBV28 and J usage is TRBJ2-7; no definite D call. V was pared by 9 bases and J by 3 bases, with 9 bases between. This CDR3 comprises 11 residues. From germline, CDR1 is MDHEN and CDR2 SYDVKM.

This clonotype has at least ten counts. J is TRBJ2-5 and V is TRBV9; a weak D match, TRBD2 (6 bases). Germline V CDR1 and CDR2: SGDLS, YYNGEE. The CDR3 length is 13 residues. Trimming shortened V by 1 base and J by 3 bases, and 7 bases separated the two germline ends. CDR3 coding DNA: TGTGCCAGCAGCGTACGCGGGGAAGAGACCCAGTACTTC. Translated, it gives CASSVRGEETQYF.

By sample fraction, this clonotype is medium-sized. The CDR3 region is CASSQGEPGELFF. CDR3 nucleotides: TGCGCCAGCAGCCAGGGCGAACCCGGGGAGCTGTTTTTT. The rearrangement joins TRBV4-3 to TRBJ2-2; unclear D gene. V dropped 3 bases and J dropped 6 bases, with 8 bases sitting between them. CDR1 and CDR2 from the germline V gene are LGHNA and YSLEER. The CDR3 runs 13 residues.

This clonotype occurred many times. The chain links TRBV6-6 to TRBJ2-3; D possibly uses TRBD1 or TRBD2 (5 bases each). Germline CDR1 is MNHNY and CDR2 is SVGAGI (reference sequence). The CDR3 runs 16 residues. V lost 0 bases to trimming and J lost 0 bases, with 10 bases between them. Written as DNA, the CDR3 is TGTGCCAGCAGTTACTCGAGGGCAGGGAGCACAGATACGCAGTATTTT. Translated: CASSYSRAGSTDTQYF.

This clonotype was observed a handful of times. J is TRBJ2-5 and V is TRBV4-3, with a tentative D call TRBD1 (8 bases). The germline V gene has CDR1 LGHNA and CDR2 YSLEER. Trimming shortened V by 8 bases and J by 5 bases, and 21 bases separated the two germline ends. The CDR3 spans 15 residues. For the CDR3, the DNA is TGCGCCAGCTCACAGGGGGGGCCCTTCACGGAGACCCAGTACTTC. This translates into CASSQGGPFTETQYF.

This clonotype has at least ten counts. The chain employs TRBV7-2 and TRBJ1-5; D ambiguous. The CDR3 extends over 15 amino acids. In germline, CDR1 is SGHTA, CDR2 FQGNSA. Trimming left V 4 bases short and J 4 bases short, with 14 bases between. The CDR3 protein is CASSSGWGGNQPQHF. In nucleotides, the CDR3 is TGTGCCAGCAGCTCCGGGTGGGGAGGGAATCAGCCCCAGCATTTT.

This clonotype has at least ten counts. This chain links TRBV7-2 with TRBJ2-5; TRBD1 aligns across 8 bases. V lost 0 bases and J lost 4; bases outside the gene matches: 4. The CDR3 has 15 residues. The germline V gene has CDR1 SGHTA and CDR2 FQGNSA. Here the CDR3 DNA reads TGTGCCAGCAGCTTAGCGCAGGGGGCGAGAGAGACCCAGTACTTC. Encoded protein: CASSLAQGARETQYF.

This clonotype has ten or more counts. The chain combines TRBV12-3 or TRBV12-4 with TRBJ1-2, with 7 positions matching TRBD1. Germline trimming cut 5 bases from V and 8 bases from J; bases unmatched to any gene: 17. This CDR3 has 16 residues. The CDR3 sequence: CASSLGTARLGGGYTF. For the CDR3, the DNA is TGTGCCAGCAGTCTAGGGACAGCGAGACTCGGTGGCGGCTACACCTTC.

Within the sample, this clonotype is medium-sized. The rearrangement links TRBV5-1 to TRBJ2-5; 8 bases agree with TRBD1. Per germline, CDR1 SGHRS and CDR2 YFSETQ. Unmatched junction bases numbered 4, after V lost 4 bases and J lost 2 bases. The CDR3 totals 14 residues. CDR3 region: CASSLTGAQETQYF. In DNA form, the CDR3 reads TGCGCCAGCAGCCTGACAGGGGCTCAAGAGACCCAGTACTTC. The variable domain in full, with the rest retrieved from reference TRBV5-1 and TRBJ2-5, is KAGVTQTPRYLIKTRGQQVTLSCSPISGHRSVSWYQQTPGQGLQFLFEYFSETQRNKGNFPGRFSGRQFSNSRSEMNVSTLELGDSALYLCASSLTGAQETQYFGPGTRLLVL.

There are many counts of this clonotype. This chain connects TRBV4-3 to TRBJ2-7, with D tentatively TRBD1 (6 bases). Germline V gene data show CDR1 as LGHNA and CDR2 as YSLEER. This CDR3 spans 14 amino acids. V lost 0 bases to trimming and J lost 4 bases, with 10 bases between them. The DNA of the CDR3 is TGCGCCAGCAGCCAAGATCAGGGGTTTTACGAGCAGTACTTC. This gives the protein CASSQDQGFYEQYF.

This clonotype was counted ten times or more. The chain links TRBV7-2 to TRBJ2-5; D gene uncertain. The V gene lost 1 base and the J gene lost 5 bases, with 5 bases spanning the gap. This CDR3 has 12 residues. From germline, CDR1 is SGHTA and CDR2 FQGNSA. CDR3 protein: CASSLGHETQYF. Here the CDR3 DNA reads TGTGCCAGCAGCTTAGGCCACGAGACCCAGTACTTC. The whole variable domain, remainder taken from reference TRBV7-2 and TRBJ2-5, is GAGVSQSPSNKVTEKGKDVELRCDPISGHTALYWYRQSLGQGLEFLIYFQGNSAPDKSGLPSDRFSAERTGGSVSTLTIQRTQQEDSAVYLCASSLGHETQYFGPGTRLLVL.

This clonotype was seen repeatedly, ten times or more. The rearrangement uses TRBV14 and TRBJ1-1; D perhaps matches TRBD1 (6 bases). V lost 4 bases to trimming and J lost 5 bases, with 14 bases between them. The germline V gene has CDR1 SGHDN and CDR2 FVKESK. The length of the CDR3 is 14 residues. Here the CDR3 reads CASSPQQGRTEAFF. The CDR3 DNA reads TGTGCCAGCAGCCCACAACAGGGTAGGACTGAAGCTTTCTTT.

There are many counts of this clonotype. The chain joins TRBV6-4 to TRBJ1-5; the D gene is possibly TRBD1 (5 bases). The CDR3 totals 15 residues. In germline, CDR1 is MRHNA, CDR2 SNTAGT. V was clipped by 0 bases and J by 7 bases, with 13 bases between them. The CDR3 reads CASSDSKDSLQPQHF. CDR3 sequence (DNA): TGTGCCAGCAGTGACTCTAAAGACAGCCTCCAGCCCCAGCATTTT.

This clonotype came up many times. V usage is TRBV27 and J usage is TRBJ1-6; D unclear. This CDR3 is 12 amino acids long. The germline V gene encodes CDR1 MNHEY and CDR2 SMNVEV (reference sequence). V was trimmed by 5 bases and J by 10 bases, leaving 9 bases between them. The CDR3 DNA sequence: TGTGCCAGCAGTAACCTAGGATCACCCCTCCACTTT. Translation gives CASSNLGSPLHF.

This clonotype showed up many times. This chain connects TRBV27 to TRBJ2-3, with D possibly TRBD2 on 6 matching bases. Trimming shortened V by 2 bases and J by 3 bases, and 33 bases separated the two germline ends. The CDR3 spans 22 residues. CDR1 is MNHEY and CDR2 is SMNVEV in the germline V gene (reference sequence). This CDR3 reads CASSLTVEEGIDFWPSTDTQYF. The CDR3 DNA is TGTGCCAGCAGTTTAACGGTTGAGGAGGGTATAGATTTCTGGCCTTCGACAGATACGCAGTATTTT.